The 25 T cell receptor beta chains in this list originate from one sample, sequenced in a study of blood T cell repertoires in COVID-19. Produced via immunoSEQ multiplex PCR; TCRdb's table is partial and in-frame only. This sample carries about 350,000 clones, more than 70% of them seen once, and the ten largest clones take just over 1%. The specimen sequenced was PBMCs or T cells enriched from blood (not recorded which). The source is a woman in her 30s who had been exposed to COVID-19.

This sequence joins TRBV12-3 or TRBV12-4 and TRBJ2-2; the D is unclear. Trimming left V 3 bases short and J 5 bases short, with 7 bases between. The CDR3 totals 13 residues. CDR3 nucleotides: TGTGCCAGCAGTTTTTTTCGGACCGGGGAGCTGTTTTTT. This codes for CASSFFRTGELFF.

The chain joins TRBV25-1 to TRBJ1-2, with D possibly being TRBD1 (6 bases). The CDR3 consists of 13 residues. The germline V gene encodes CDR1 MGHDK and CDR2 SYGVNS. With 8 bases removed from V and 8 bases from J, the gap between germline ends came to 18 bases. The CDR3 nucleotides are TGTGCCAGCGGCCACAGGGTAGGAGGCGGCTACACCTTC. Residues: CASGHRVGGGYTF.

CDR3 in DNA: TGTGCCAGCAGCTTAATGGGACAGGGTAATTCACCCCTCCACTTT. Translated, it gives CASSLMGQGNSPLHF. The rearrangement joins TRBV7-9 to TRBJ1-6; 9 positions match TRBD1. The junction had 2 bases not matched to a gene; V was cut back by 2 bases and J by 6 bases. The CDR3 runs to 15 residues. Germline loops: CDR1 SEHNR, CDR2 FQNEAQ (reference sequence).

The rearrangement links TRBV7-8 to TRBJ2-3; D possibly corresponds to TRBD2 (6 bases). CDR3 length: 14 amino acids. The V and J ends lost 4 bases and 2 bases respectively, with 10 bases between them. Germline V gives CDR1 SGHVS, CDR2 FQNEAQ. Written as DNA, the CDR3 is TGTGCCAGCAGCTGGCTAGCGCACACAGATACGCAGTATTTT. This sequence encodes CASSWLAHTDTQYF. The whole variable domain, remainder taken from reference TRBV7-8 and TRBJ2-3, is GAGVSQSPRYKVAKRGQDVALRCDPISGHVSLFWYQQALGQGPEFLTYFQNEAQLDKSGLPSDRFFAERPEGSVSTLKIQRTQQEDSAVYLCASSWLAHTDTQYFGPGTRLTVL.

This sequence joins TRBV19 and TRBJ2-3, with D maybe TRBD1 (6 bases). Germline V lookup: CDR1 LNHDA, CDR2 SQIVND (reference sequence). This CDR3 contains 12 residues. V was clipped by 9 bases and J by 8 bases, with 15 bases between them. The CDR3 loop is CASRALQGTQYF. The DNA for the CDR3 is TGTGCCAGCAGGGCACTACAGGGTACGCAGTATTTT.

This clone appeared once. The chain uses TRBV28 and TRBJ1-1; a possible D gene is TRBD1 (6 bases). Germline CDR1 is MDHEN and CDR2 is SYDVKM. Trimming cost V 2 bases and J 4 bases, with 14 bases left between them. CDR3 length: 15 amino acids. CDR3 residues: CASSLEWGQITEAFF. For the CDR3, the DNA is TGTGCCAGCAGTTTAGAGTGGGGGCAGATCACTGAAGCTTTCTTT.

This clone was seen once. This chain links TRBV7-3 with TRBJ1-1; D gene ambiguous. Per germline, CDR1 SGHTA and CDR2 FQGTGA. There are 14 residues in the CDR3. The V end was cut by 5 bases, the J end by 6 bases, with 16 bases between. The CDR3 sequence: CASSPDPRRAEAFF. The CDR3 nucleotides read TGTGCCAGCAGCCCCGACCCCCGCCGGGCTGAAGCTTTCTTT.

The rearrangement uses TRBV5-5 and TRBJ2-7; the match to TRBD1 covers 9 bases. V lost 4 bases, J lost 1 base, and 3 bases stayed unmatched. This CDR3 is built from 14 residues. Germline V gene sequence: CDR1 SGHKS, CDR2 YYEKEE (reference sequence). The CDR3 sequence is CASSPGQGSYEQYF. As DNA, the CDR3 is TGTGCCAGCAGCCCCGGACAGGGGTCCTACGAGCAGTACTTC.

The chain recombines TRBV5-1 with TRBJ1-4, with D possibly TRBD1 on 5 matching bases. The V end lost 0 bases, the J end lost 5 bases, and 11 bases lay between the germline ends. Germline V gene lookup returns CDR1 SGHRS and CDR2 YFSETQ. The CDR3 runs 15 residues. CDR3 nucleotide sequence: TGCGCCAGCAGCTTGGGAGTGGGGCCCAATGAAAAACTGTTTTTT. Its protein product is CASSLGVGPNEKLFF.

The V and J genes are TRBV30 and TRBJ2-7, with D maybe TRBD1 (6 bases). Per germline, CDR1 GTSNPN and CDR2 SVGIG (reference sequence). The V end was cut by 2 bases, the J end by 4 bases, with 12 bases between. The length of the CDR3 is 13 residues. CDR3 region: CAWSLGTTYEQYF. CDR3 sequence (DNA): TGTGCCTGGAGTTTAGGGACAACGTACGAGCAGTACTTC.

This clone was picked up a small number of times. The rearrangement joins TRBV6-1 to TRBJ2-5, with TRBD2 as a possible D gene (7 bases). Trimming pared 3 bases from V and 7 bases from J, leaving 18 bases between. This CDR3 has 15 residues. Germline V gives CDR1 MNHNS, CDR2 SASEGT. Here the CDR3 reads CASSEEGGGPGTQYF. DNA for the CDR3: TGTGCCAGCAGTGAGGAGGGGGGGGGCCCGGGGACCCAGTACTTC.

The genes are TRBV6-5 and TRBJ1-6; D unclear. Trimming pared 6 bases from V and 4 bases from J, leaving 13 bases between. This CDR3 is built from 15 residues. Germline loops: CDR1 MNHEY, CDR2 SVGAGI. The CDR3 here is CASRLRDTYNSPLHF. Here the CDR3 DNA reads TGTGCCAGCAGACTTCGCGACACATATAATTCACCCCTCCACTTT.

In this sample, this clone turned up once. The V and J genes are TRBV10-2 and TRBJ2-3, with D maybe TRBD2 (6 bases). The germline V gene has CDR1 WSHSY and CDR2 SAAADI. The CDR3 covers 13 residues. V was shortened by 6 bases and J by 0 bases, with 7 bases between the two germline ends. CDR3 region: CASRGTSTDTQYF. The CDR3 DNA follows: TGCGCCAGCAGAGGGACTAGCACAGATACGCAGTATTTT.

The V gene is TRBV27, the J gene TRBJ2-7; D is possibly TRBD1 (6 bases). The CDR3 length is 13 residues. V dropped 3 bases and J dropped 6 bases, with 12 bases sitting between them. Germline CDR1 and CDR2: MNHEY and SMNVEV (reference sequence). The CDR3 DNA sequence: TGTGCCAGCAGTTTCCGACAGGTGGGCGAGCAGTACTTC. This codes for CASSFRQVGEQYF.

The V call is TRBV12-3 or TRBV12-4, the J call TRBJ2-2, with D tentatively TRBD2 (6 bases). The CDR3 consists of 13 residues. V was clipped by 5 bases and J by 6 bases, with 10 bases between them. The CDR3 DNA sequence: TGTGCCAGCAGTGCAACTAGCCCCGGGGAGCTGTTTTTT. It encodes CASSATSPGELFF.

The gene calls are TRBV7-9 and TRBJ1-1; the D gene is possibly TRBD1 (5 bases). Trimming left V 4 bases short and J 10 bases short, with 13 bases between. CDR3 size: 12 residues. The germline V gene encodes CDR1 SEHNR and CDR2 FQNEAQ (reference sequence). Here the CDR3 reads CASSSGGGLAFF. CDR3 nucleotide sequence: TGTGCCAGCAGCTCTGGTGGGGGACTAGCTTTCTTT.

V gene TRBV19 combines with J gene TRBJ2-1; the match to TRBD2 covers 8 bases. With 5 bases clipped from V and 3 bases from J, the junction kept 12 bases outside the gene matches. Per germline, CDR1 LNHDA and CDR2 SQIVND (reference sequence). The CDR3 loop spans 17 amino acids. In DNA, the CDR3 is TGTGCCAGTAGTCCCCGGGTGGAGCGGGAGTTCTACAATGAGCAGTTCTTC. Translating it yields CASSPRVEREFYNEQFF.

This sequence joins TRBV12-5 and TRBJ1-2; 9 bases match TRBD1. Per the germline V gene, CDR1 is LGHNT and CDR2 is FRNRAP. There are 16 residues in the CDR3. The ends lost 2 bases at V and 9 bases at J; junction bases unmatched: 13. CDR3 DNA sequence: TGTGCTAGTGGTTTGACCCTCGGACAGGGGATCCGGCGCTACACCTTC. It specifies CASGLTLGQGIRRYTF.

V and J are TRBV14 and TRBJ1-1, with 7 bases identical to TRBD1. CDR3 size: 16 residues. In germline, CDR1 is SGHDN, CDR2 FVKESK. Trimming cost V 0 bases and J 2 bases; bases outside gene matches: 6. CDR3 loop: CASSQDPRGINTEAFF. CDR3 DNA sequence: TGTGCCAGCAGCCAAGACCCCAGGGGGATAAACACTGAAGCTTTCTTT.

This chain links TRBV5-4 with TRBJ2-2; D possibly corresponds to TRBD2 (5 bases). Per the germline V gene, CDR1 is SGHNT and CDR2 is YYREEE (reference sequence). This CDR3 region has 15 residues. The V end was cut by 1 base, the J end by 2 bases, with 9 bases between. CDR3 DNA sequence: TGTGCCAGCAGCTTGTTCGGGGTTAACACCGGGGAGCTGTTTTTT. It translates to CASSLFGVNTGELFF. The full variable domain, in which reference TRBV5-4 and TRBJ2-2 provide the parts outside the CDR3, is ETGVTQSPTHLIKTRGQQVTLRCSSQSGHNTVSWYQQALGQGPQFIFQYYREEENGRGNFPPRFSGLQFPNYSSELNVNALELDDSALYLCASSLFGVNTGELFFGEGSRLTVL.

The V and J genes are TRBV3-1 (or the pseudogene TRBV3-2) and TRBJ1-2, with 7 nucleotides matching TRBD1. The CDR3 is made up of 13 amino acids. Germline V gives CDR1 LGHDT, CDR2 YNNKEL (reference sequence). V shed 3 bases and J 5 bases; nucleotides not matched to a gene: 3. The CDR3 reads CASSQRQGYGYTF. In DNA form, the CDR3 reads TGTGCCAGCAGCCAGAGACAGGGATATGGCTACACCTTC.

The chain combines TRBV28 with TRBJ1-5, with 9 bases lining up with TRBD1. From germline, CDR1 is MDHEN and CDR2 SYDVKM. This CDR3 region has 18 residues. V shed 2 bases, J shed 3 bases, and the junction held 11 bases outside the gene matches. The DNA for the CDR3 is TGTGCCAGCAGTTTAGTCGGTGGCGGGACAGGGTACAATCAGCCCCAGCATTTT. Translation gives CASSLVGGGTGYNQPQHF. The variable domain in full, completed from reference TRBV28 and TRBJ1-5, reads DVKVTQSSRYLVKRTGEKVFLECVQDMDHENMFWYRQDPGLGLRLIYFSYDVKMKEKGDIPEGYSVSREKKERFSLILESASTNQTSMYLCASSLVGGGTGYNQPQHFGDGTRLSIL.

The V call is TRBV9, the J call TRBJ1-1; unclear D gene. Per germline, CDR1 SGDLS and CDR2 YYNGEE. Trimming cost V 0 bases and J 6 bases, with 6 bases left between them. The CDR3 contains 12 residues. CDR3 sequence reads: CASSVGSSEAFF. Here the CDR3 DNA reads TGTGCCAGCAGCGTAGGTAGCTCTGAAGCTTTCTTT. Complete variable domain (other parts from reference TRBV9 and TRBJ1-1): DSGVTQTPKHLITATGQRVTLRCSPRSGDLSVYWYQQSLDQGLQFLIQYYNGEERAKGNILERFSAQQFPDLHSELNLSSLELGDSALYFCASSVGSSEAFFGQGTRLTVV.

V gene TRBV6-1 combines with J gene TRBJ1-5; D call uncertain. The CDR3 totals 16 residues. CDR1 MNHNS and CDR2 SASEGT come from the germline V gene. V gave up 1 base and J gave up 0 bases, with 10 bases separating them. This CDR3 reads CASSEDQAFSNQPQHF. The CDR3 DNA reads as TGTGCCAGCAGTGAAGACCAGGCCTTTAGCAATCAGCCCCAGCATTTT.

Only one count was recorded for this clone. The V and J genes are TRBV5-1 and TRBJ2-1; 8 bases fit TRBD2. Germline V gene data show CDR1 as SGHRS and CDR2 as YFSETQ. The CDR3 runs to 18 residues. J gave up 6 bases and V 0 bases, and 14 bases lay outside the gene matches. The CDR3 sequence: CASSLATGLAGFFNEQFF. CDR3 sequence (DNA): TGCGCCAGCAGCTTGGCGACTGGACTAGCCGGATTTTTCAATGAGCAGTTCTTC.